This T cell receptor beta chain was found in a study of T cell responses to AZD1222 COVID-19 vaccine. Study overall: Pooled in the analysis were second doses at about 4 or about 12 weeks.

Sequencing was performed with immunoSEQ multiplex PCR; in TCRdb, only in-frame clones are kept and a portion is missing. The profile shows about 61,000 clones, around nine tenths of them singletons. The input for sequencing was peripheral blood, taken on day 0 of AZD1222 vaccination. This clonotype was sampled from an adult in good health.

CDR3 residues: CASTRLAGNTDTQYF. The CDR3, as DNA: TGCGCCAGCACAAGACTAGCGGGGAACACAGATACGCAGTATTTT. The chain is built from TRBV10-2 and TRBJ2-3, with 11 bases that match TRBD2. V lost 7 bases, J lost 2 bases, and 5 bases stayed unmatched. CDR3 size: 15 residues. CDR1 WSHSY and CDR2 SAAADI come from the germline V gene.